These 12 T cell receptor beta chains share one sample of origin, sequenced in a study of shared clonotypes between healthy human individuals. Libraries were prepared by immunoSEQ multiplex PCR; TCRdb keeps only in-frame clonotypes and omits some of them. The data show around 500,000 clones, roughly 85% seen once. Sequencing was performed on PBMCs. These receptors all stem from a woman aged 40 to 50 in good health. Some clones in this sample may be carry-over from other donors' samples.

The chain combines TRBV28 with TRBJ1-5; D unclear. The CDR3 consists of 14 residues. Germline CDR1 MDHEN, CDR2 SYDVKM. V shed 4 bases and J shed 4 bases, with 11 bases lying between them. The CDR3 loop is CASSSRPQNQPQHF. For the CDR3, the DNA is TGTGCCAGCAGTTCCAGGCCCCAAAATCAGCCCCAGCATTTT.

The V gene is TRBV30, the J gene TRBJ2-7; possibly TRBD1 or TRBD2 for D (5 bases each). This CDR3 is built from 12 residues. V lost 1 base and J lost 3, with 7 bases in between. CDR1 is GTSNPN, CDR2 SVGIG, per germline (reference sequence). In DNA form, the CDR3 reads TGTGCCTGGAGTGGAGGGGACTACGAGCAGTACTTC. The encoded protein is CAWSGGDYEQYF.

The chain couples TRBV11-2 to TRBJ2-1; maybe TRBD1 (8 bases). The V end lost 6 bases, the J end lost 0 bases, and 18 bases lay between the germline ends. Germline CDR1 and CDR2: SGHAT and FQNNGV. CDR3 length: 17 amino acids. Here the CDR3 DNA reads TGTGCCAGCAGTCAGGGGGCTAGCGGAAGCTCCTACAATGAGCAGTTCTTC. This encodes CASSQGASGSSYNEQFF.

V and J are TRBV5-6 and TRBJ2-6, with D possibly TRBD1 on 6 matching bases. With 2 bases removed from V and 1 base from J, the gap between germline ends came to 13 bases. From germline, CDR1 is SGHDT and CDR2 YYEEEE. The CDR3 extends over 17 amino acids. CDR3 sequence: CASSLYQGMSGANVLTF. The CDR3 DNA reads TGTGCCAGCAGCTTATACCAGGGGATGTCTGGGGCCAACGTCCTGACTTTC.

This chain's CDR3 is CATRVGATNEKLFF. CDR3 coding DNA: TGTGCCACCCGAGTGGGAGCAACTAATGAAAAACTGTTTTTT. This chain links TRBV28 with TRBJ1-4; no reliable D call. In germline, CDR1 is MDHEN, CDR2 SYDVKM. The V end lost 10 bases, the J end lost 0 bases, and 12 bases lay between the germline ends. The CDR3 spans 14 residues.

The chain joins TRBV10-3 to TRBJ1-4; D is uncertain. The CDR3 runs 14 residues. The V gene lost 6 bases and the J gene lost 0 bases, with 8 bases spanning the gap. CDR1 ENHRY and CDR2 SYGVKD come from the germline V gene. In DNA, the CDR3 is TGTGCCATCAGCGCTACAGCAACTAATGAAAAACTGTTTTTT. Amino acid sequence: CAISATATNEKLFF.

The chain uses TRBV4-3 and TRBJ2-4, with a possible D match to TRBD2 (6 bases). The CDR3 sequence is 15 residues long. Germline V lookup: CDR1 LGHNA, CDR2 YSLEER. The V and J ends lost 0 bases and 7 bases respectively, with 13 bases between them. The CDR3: CASSQEPGVWNIQYF. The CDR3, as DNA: TGCGCCAGCAGCCAAGAACCGGGAGTGTGGAACATTCAGTACTTC.

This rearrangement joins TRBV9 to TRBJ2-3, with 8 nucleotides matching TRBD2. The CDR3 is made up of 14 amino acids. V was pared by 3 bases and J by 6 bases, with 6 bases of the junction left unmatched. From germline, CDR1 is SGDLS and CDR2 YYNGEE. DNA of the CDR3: TGTGCCAGCAGCGAACTAGCGGAAGGGGATACGCAGTATTTT. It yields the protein CASSELAEGDTQYF.

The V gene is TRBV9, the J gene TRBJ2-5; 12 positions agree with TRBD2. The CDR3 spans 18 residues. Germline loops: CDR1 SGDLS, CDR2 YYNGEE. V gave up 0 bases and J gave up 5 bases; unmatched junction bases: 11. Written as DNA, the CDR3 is TGTGCCAGCAGCGTAGGGGCTAGCGGGAGGGCCTCCGGGGAGACCCAGTACTTC. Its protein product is CASSVGASGRASGETQYF.

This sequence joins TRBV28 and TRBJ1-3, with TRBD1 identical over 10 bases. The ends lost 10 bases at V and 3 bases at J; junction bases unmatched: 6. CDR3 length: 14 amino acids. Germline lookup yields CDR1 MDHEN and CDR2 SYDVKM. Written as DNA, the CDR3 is TGTGCCACTGGGACAGGGGCTGGTGGAAACACCATATATTTT. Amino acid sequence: CATGTGAGGNTIYF.

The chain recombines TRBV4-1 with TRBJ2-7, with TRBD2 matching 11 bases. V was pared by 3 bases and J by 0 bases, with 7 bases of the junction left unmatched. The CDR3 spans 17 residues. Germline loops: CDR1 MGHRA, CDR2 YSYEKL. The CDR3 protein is CASSQTGLADSSYEQYF. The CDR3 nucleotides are TGCGCCAGCAGCCAGACGGGACTAGCGGATAGCTCCTACGAGCAGTACTTC.

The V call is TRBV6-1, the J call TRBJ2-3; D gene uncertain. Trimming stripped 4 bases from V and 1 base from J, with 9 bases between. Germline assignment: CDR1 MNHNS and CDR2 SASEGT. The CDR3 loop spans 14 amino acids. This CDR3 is CASSVVGGTDTQYF. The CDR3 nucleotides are TGTGCCAGCAGTGTGGTTGGGGGCACAGATACGCAGTATTTT.